The 20 T cell receptor beta chains presented below share a single source sample, sequenced in a study of T cell repertoires in cytomegalovirus infection. Each CDR3 protein is one row after TCRdb ran MiXCR on the reads. Of almost 300,000 distinct CDR3 sequences in the sample, about 9.2% were seen once. The source material was PBMCs. The receptors were gathered from a human donor in good health (CMV status not recorded). Some clones in this sample may be carry-over from other donors' samples.

The sample holds many counts of this clonotype. The rearrangement uses TRBV4-2 and TRBJ1-2, with D uncertain. Germline CDR1 is LGHNA and CDR2 is YNFKEQ. The V gene lost 1 base and the J gene lost 8 bases, with 17 bases spanning the gap. The length of the CDR3 is 15 residues. The DNA of the CDR3 is TGTGCCAGCAGCCAAGTCGGAGACGGCGAAGAGGGCTACACCTTC. This encodes CASSQVGDGEEGYTF.

This clonotype was counted a few times. The chain has TRBV2 and TRBJ2-5, with TRBD1 matching 9 bases. With 9 bases clipped from V and 5 bases from J, the junction kept 10 bases outside the gene matches. The CDR3 extends over 14 amino acids. Germline-derived CDR1 and CDR2 are SNHLY and FYNNEI. The CDR3 DNA is TGTGCCAGTACGGGACAGGGCGGTGTGGAGACCCAGTACTTC. Residues: CASTGQGGVETQYF.

This clonotype was observed many times. V and J are TRBV7-8 and TRBJ1-1, with TRBD1 identical over 11 bases. Germline CDR1 reads SGHVS; CDR2 reads FQNEAQ. With V trimmed by 7 bases and J by 4 bases, 8 bases remained unmatched. The CDR3 extends over 15 amino acids. The CDR3 DNA follows: TGTGCCAGCACCCAGCTCGGGACAGGGGGCACTGAAGCTTTCTTT. Its protein is CASTQLGTGGTEAFF. Complete variable domain (other parts from reference TRBV7-8 and TRBJ1-1): GAGVSQSPRYKVAKRGQDVALRCDPISGHVSLFWYQQALGQGPEFLTYFQNEAQLDKSGLPSDRFFAERPEGSVSTLKIQRTQQEDSAVYLCASTQLGTGGTEAFFGQGTRLTVV.

This clonotype has a count of ten or more. This chain joins TRBV28 and TRBJ2-5, with unresolved D. The ends were cut back, 10 bases at V and 5 bases at J, with 11 bases in the middle. This CDR3 spans 11 amino acids. The germline gives CDR1 MDHEN, CDR2 SYDVKM. As DNA, the CDR3 is TGTGCCACCTTTGGCTTGGAGACCCAGTACTTC. Protein product: CATFGLETQYF.

In this sample, this clonotype turned up a few times. V usage is TRBV25-1 and J usage is TRBJ1-1; D is uncertain. From germline, CDR1 is MGHDK and CDR2 SYGVNS. This CDR3 spans 15 amino acids. V dropped 5 bases and J dropped 0 bases, with 13 bases sitting between them. CDR3 loop: CASSKQQSLNTEAFF. Here the CDR3 DNA reads TGTGCCAGCAGTAAGCAACAGTCGTTGAACACTGAAGCTTTCTTT. Supplemented by reference TRBV25-1 and TRBJ1-1, the full variable domain reads EADIYQTPRYLVIGTGKKITLECSQTMGHDKMYWYQQDPGMELHLIHYSYGVNSTEKGDLSSESTVSRIRTEHFPLTLESARPSHTSQYLCASSKQQSLNTEAFFGQGTRLTVV.

This clonotype showed up many times. The rearrangement links TRBV13 to TRBJ2-1; D uncertain. There are 13 residues in the CDR3. Trimming removed 5 bases from V and 7 bases from J, with 12 bases in between. Germline CDR1 is PRHDT and CDR2 is FYEKMQ (reference sequence). CDR3 amino acids: CASSLRQANEQFF. CDR3 DNA sequence: TGTGCCAGCAGCCTGCGCCAGGCGAATGAGCAGTTCTTC. Drawing the rest from reference TRBV13 and TRBJ2-1, the complete variable domain is AAGVIQSPRHLIKEKRETATLKCYPIPRHDTVYWYQQGPGQDPQFLISFYEKMQSDKGSIPDRFSAQQFSDYHSELNMSSLELGDSALYFCASSLRQANEQFFGPGTRLTVL.

This clonotype was picked up many times. J is TRBJ1-2 and V is TRBV7-8; no definite D call. V dropped 2 bases and J dropped 5 bases, with 12 bases sitting between them. The germline V gene has CDR1 SGHVS and CDR2 FQNEAQ. The CDR3 extends over 14 amino acids. The CDR3 nucleotides read TGTGCCAGCAGCTTAACTTCAGACGTATATGGCTACACCTTC. It translates to CASSLTSDVYGYTF. The whole variable domain, filled in from reference TRBV7-8 and TRBJ1-2, reads GAGVSQSPRYKVAKRGQDVALRCDPISGHVSLFWYQQALGQGPEFLTYFQNEAQLDKSGLPSDRFFAERPEGSVSTLKIQRTQQEDSAVYLCASSLTSDVYGYTFGSGTRLTVV.

This clonotype has ten or more counts. The chain joins TRBV7-3 to TRBJ2-3, with unresolved D. CDR1 and CDR2 from the germline V gene are SGHTA and FQGTGA. This CDR3 contains 19 residues. Trimming left V 3 bases short and J 6 bases short, with 28 bases between. The DNA for the CDR3 is TGTGCCAGCAGCTTCCCGCGGACCAGACCCACCTCTTCTTCTGATACGCAGTATTTT. It specifies CASSFPRTRPTSSSDTQYF.

This clonotype was recorded at least ten times. The chain uses TRBV10-3 and TRBJ2-5, with 9 bases matching TRBD2. The CDR3 spans 17 residues. Per the germline V gene, CDR1 is ENHRY and CDR2 is SYGVKD. V was clipped by 3 bases and J by 3 bases; unmatched bases: 11. CDR3 sequence reads: CAISEFRTSDRKETQYF. The CDR3 DNA follows: TGTGCCATCAGTGAATTTAGGACTAGCGATCGTAAAGAGACCCAGTACTTC.

This clonotype has ten or more counts. The V gene is TRBV2, the J gene TRBJ1-1; possibly TRBD1 for D (6 bases). The CDR3 has 13 amino acids. The ends were cut back, 7 bases at V and 1 base at J, with 10 bases in the middle. The germline V gene encodes CDR1 SNHLY and CDR2 FYNNEI. In DNA, the CDR3 is TGTGCCAGCACCCTGACAGGGAACACTGAAGCTTTCTTT. Translated, it gives CASTLTGNTEAFF.

This clonotype was observed a handful of times. The rearrangement uses TRBV20-1 and TRBJ1-2; 7 nucleotides align to TRBD1. V trimming: 3 bases; J trimming: 4 bases; junction bases outside the gene matches: 8. CDR3 size: 14 residues. Germline V gene lookup returns CDR1 DFQATT and CDR2 SNEGSKA (reference sequence). CDR3 coding DNA: TGCAGTGCTAGGCCGGGAACAGGGGCCTATGGCTACACCTTC. As protein: CSARPGTGAYGYTF.

This clonotype was seen repeatedly, ten times or more. This chain uses TRBV18 with TRBJ2-5, with a weak D call TRBD2 (5 bases). Germline V CDR1 and CDR2: KGHSH, LQKENI. The CDR3 runs to 14 residues. V was clipped by 2 bases and J by 2 bases, with 9 bases between them. In nucleotides, the CDR3 is TGTGCCAGCTCACCAATGAGAGGGCAAGAGACCCAGTACTTC. It specifies CASSPMRGQETQYF.

The table lists this clonotype with a few counts. This rearrangement joins TRBV9 to TRBJ1-5; 7 nucleotides align to TRBD1. Germline V CDR1 and CDR2: SGDLS, YYNGEE. J was trimmed by 2 bases and V by 4 bases; bases with no gene match: 6. The CDR3 has 15 amino acids. The CDR3 region has the DNA TGTGCCAGCAGCCTTGGGACAGTAGGCAATCAGCCCCAGCATTTT. Its protein is CASSLGTVGNQPQHF.

The chain couples TRBV9 to TRBJ2-2; D gene unclear. Germline CDR1 SGDLS, CDR2 YYNGEE. Deletions cut 2 bases from V and 3 bases from J, with 8 bases between. The CDR3 sequence is 14 residues long. CDR3 nucleotide sequence: TGTGCCAGCAGCGTGTACTTCCACACCGGGGAGCTGTTTTTT. This encodes CASSVYFHTGELFF. The full variable domain, in which reference TRBV9 and TRBJ2-2 provide the parts outside the CDR3, is DSGVTQTPKHLITATGQRVTLRCSPRSGDLSVYWYQQSLDQGLQFLIQYYNGEERAKGNILERFSAQQFPDLHSELNLSSLELGDSALYFCASSVYFHTGELFFGEGSRLTVL.

Here the CDR3 reads CSAYVRGRNYGYTF. Here the CDR3 DNA reads TGCAGTGCCTACGTCAGGGGGCGCAACTATGGCTACACCTTC. The J gene is TRBJ1-2, the V gene TRBV20-1, with 8 bases aligning to TRBD1. The CDR3 is 14 residues long. The trim removed 6 bases at V and 2 bases at J, leaving 8 bases unmatched. Germline CDR1 and CDR2: DFQATT and SNEGSKA (reference sequence).

This clonotype was observed at least ten times. The V and J genes are TRBV7-8 and TRBJ2-5, with D perhaps matching TRBD1 or TRBD2 (6 bases each). Trimming cost V 5 bases and J 4 bases, with 14 bases left between them. The CDR3 is made up of 14 amino acids. Germline loops: CDR1 SGHVS, CDR2 FQNEAQ. The CDR3 DNA reads as TGTGCCAGCAGCCTTTCTGAGGGGGGAGAGACCCAGTACTTC. Translation gives CASSLSEGGETQYF.

This clonotype was detected many times. The chain uses TRBV5-5 and TRBJ1-4; TRBD1 matches at 10 bases. Germline trimming cut 3 bases from V and 8 bases from J; bases unmatched to any gene: 4. The CDR3 is made up of 14 amino acids. Germline V gene sequence: CDR1 SGHKS, CDR2 YYEKEE (reference sequence). CDR3 sequence reads: CASSWDRGGEKLFF. The CDR3 nucleotides are TGTGCCAGCAGCTGGGACAGGGGCGGAGAAAAACTGTTTTTT.

The sample holds a few counts of this clonotype. V usage is TRBV20-1 and J usage is TRBJ2-1; D may be TRBD1 or TRBD2 (6 bases each). The V end was cut by 5 bases, the J end by 0 bases, with 11 bases between. This CDR3 contains 14 residues. The germline V gene encodes CDR1 DFQATT and CDR2 SNEGSKA (reference sequence). This CDR3 reads CSAGGGISYNEQFF. The CDR3 DNA reads as TGCAGTGCTGGAGGGGGGATCTCCTACAATGAGCAGTTCTTC.

This clonotype occurred a few times. The chain links TRBV6-1 to TRBJ2-7; D is perhaps TRBD1 or TRBD2 (5 bases each). The CDR3 totals 14 residues. Germline-derived CDR1 and CDR2 are MNHNS and SASEGT. Trimming removed 6 bases from V and 2 bases from J, with 14 bases in between. CDR3 residues: CASSSGPGPYEQYV. As DNA, the CDR3 is TGTGCCAGCAGCTCAGGACCGGGACCCTACGAGCAGTACGTC.

V gene TRBV5-4 combines with J gene TRBJ2-5; perhaps TRBD1 as D (6 bases). V lost 2 bases and J lost 1, with 9 bases in between. This CDR3 has 14 residues. Germline V gives CDR1 SGHNT, CDR2 YYREEE (reference sequence). The CDR3, as DNA: TGTGCCAGCAGCTTTCCGGACAGCCAAGAGACCCAGTACTTC. Translated: CASSFPDSQETQYF.